The subject of this entry is one TCR beta chain. The repertoire was sequenced with immunoSEQ multiplex PCR; TCRdb's copy has only in-frame clones and lacks some. Seen here are 43,000 or so clones, roughly 90% observed once, and the top ten hold about 9.8%. The source of the sample is a study of PD-1 blockade in classical Hodgkin lymphoma. Every patient was affected by relapse after autologous stem cell transplantation, while exposure to brentuximab vedotin was not uniform. The CDR3 consists of 12 residues. CDR1 MDHEN and CDR2 SYDVKM come from the germline V gene. V was trimmed by 6 bases and J by 4 bases, leaving 10 bases between them.

The sequence was collected from a human donor with classical Hodgkin lymphoma. Specimen: peripheral blood mononuclear cells (PBMCs), collected at baseline. This chain links TRBV28 with TRBJ2-7; D remains ambiguous. CDR3 sequence: CASSLTIYEQYF. Written as DNA, the CDR3 is TGTGCCAGCAGCCTGACCATTTACGAGCAGTACTTC.